Listed here is a single T cell receptor beta chain. This record belongs to a study of blood T cell repertoires in COVID-19. The length of the CDR3 is 15 residues. After removal of 4 bases from V and 3 bases from J, the junction contained 7 bases not matched to a gene. CDR1 and CDR2 from the germline V gene are SGHAT and FQNNGV. The method was immunoSEQ multiplex PCR; TCRdb's version includes in-frame clones alone and lacks a portion of them. The sample includes about 430,000 clones, around nine tenths of them seen just once. V gene TRBV11-2 combines with J gene TRBJ2-7, with 9 positions matching TRBD2. Source material: PBMCs or T cells enriched from blood (not recorded which). The receptor comes from a woman aged 18-35 years who had been exposed to COVID-19. The CDR3 DNA is TGTGCCAGCAGCTCCCAAGCGGGAGGACACTACGAGCAGTACTTC. Protein: CASSSQAGGHYEQYF.